The 2 T cell receptor beta chains reported below all come from one sample, sequenced in a study of identical twins. In TCRdb, the 5' RACE reads were re-called with MiXCR into one record per CDR3 protein. The data show 700,000 to 950,000 distinct CDR3 sequences, approximately 13% seen once. This same sample was also taken into another study, of yellow fever vaccine responses in identical twins.

Sequenced material: PBMCs. These receptors came from a woman between 18 and 30 years old in good health.

The chain employs TRBV5-5 and TRBJ2-7, with TRBD1 matching over 7 bases. The CDR3 loop spans 15 amino acids. The V gene end was trimmed by 4 bases and the J gene end by 4 bases; junction bases not matched to a gene: 11. CDR1 SGHKS and CDR2 YYEKEE come from the germline V gene (reference sequence). Written as DNA, the CDR3 is TGTGCCAGCAGCGCCATGGGACAGATTTGGTACGAGCAGTACGTC. It codes for CASSAMGQIWYEQYV.

Ten or more counts support this clonotype. This chain connects TRBV14 to TRBJ2-1; unclear D gene. This CDR3 comprises 13 residues. Germline loops: CDR1 SGHDN, CDR2 FVKESK. Trimming removed 3 bases at V and 4 bases at J, with 7 bases between. The CDR3 DNA is TGTGCCAGCAGCCAGAGTCTATACAATGAGCAGTTCTTC. This encodes CASSQSLYNEQFF. Combining the CDR3 with reference TRBV14 and TRBJ2-1 gives the whole variable domain EAGVTQFPSHSVIEKGQTVTLRCDPISGHDNLYWYRRVMGKEIKFLLHFVKESKQDESGMPNNRFLAERTGGTYSTLKVQPAELEDSGVYFCASSQSLYNEQFFGPGTRLTVL.